Detailed here is one T cell receptor beta chain. Labeling with CFSE marked 200,000 responder cells, which were plated with 200,000 irradiated, violet-dye-labeled stimulator cells. Proliferating responders of the CD3+CD4+ and CD3+CD8+ phenotypes with low CFSE were sorted after the reaction. The sample is drawn from a study of graft-versus-host responses after intestinal transplantation. CDR3 size: 15 residues. The V and J ends lost 5 bases and 4 bases, in that order; junction bases with no gene match: 8. Germline V gene sequence: CDR1 SEHNR, CDR2 FQNEAQ (reference sequence). Sequencing used immunoSEQ multiplex PCR; TCRdb keeps in-frame clones, though not all of them. This sample has under 20,000 clones, with about 38% found just once. Study-level points and caveats: Ileal or blood samples showed some GvH clones first, and such clones were also found in recipient marrow.

The chain joins TRBV7-9 to TRBJ2-5, with TRBD1 matching over 9 bases. This sequence originates from a human patient who received an intestinal transplant. Sequencing used alloreactive CD8+ T cells from a mixed lymphocyte reaction culture, obtained before intestinal transplant. The subset: CFSE-low proliferating T cells sorted from roughly six-day pre-transplant mixed lymphocyte reaction (GvH or HvG direction). Here the CDR3 reads CASSARDREVETQYF. The CDR3 DNA reads TGTGCCAGCAGCGCCCGGGACAGGGAGGTAGAGACCCAGTACTTC.